This T cell receptor (beta chain) was sequenced during a study of T cell clonotyping in hematopoietic cell transplantation. Study findings and constraints: Cells were unsorted, so CD4 and CD8 contributions were not separated. At the given depth, recipient repertoires were over 97% de novo clonotypes. Recipient TCR diversity dropped after transplant; expanded clonotypes rose from day 30 to 180.

TCRdb keeps only in-frame clones here, not all; method: immunoSEQ multiplex PCR. This sample yields 9,900 or so clones, of which about 75% are seen a single time; 8.5% to 9% belongs to the top ten. Of note for this clone: Its antigen is currently unknown.

Recipients were bled about 28 days pretransplant and at posttransplant days 30, 100, 180. V was clipped by 5 bases and J by 9 bases; unmatched bases: 9. The CDR3 extends over 14 amino acids. Per germline, CDR1 LNHDA and CDR2 SQIVND (reference sequence). The source was PBMCs, collected 30 days after allogeneic stem cell transplant. The chain recombines TRBV19 with TRBJ2-1, with TRBD2 matching over 8 bases. This receptor was identified in a female patient aged 40-50 years who had an allogeneic stem cell transplant from a related donor, so T cells may come from the graft donor. Some clones in this sample may be carry-over from other donors' samples. The CDR3 reads CASSLSGSVGEQFF. DNA for the CDR3: TGTGCCAGTAGTTTGAGCGGGAGTGTCGGTGAGCAGTTCTTC.